Following are 21 T cell receptor beta chains from one sample sequenced in a study of blood T cell repertoires in COVID-19. Produced via immunoSEQ multiplex PCR; TCRdb's table is partial and in-frame only. Here the sample spans approximately 260,000 clones, 65% to 80% being singletons. The sample taken for sequencing was peripheral blood. These receptor sequences come from a woman in her forties with active or convalescent COVID-19.

The table lists this clone with a few counts. The J gene is TRBJ2-7, the V gene TRBV28; a weak D match, TRBD2 (6 bases). The V end lost 7 bases, the J end lost 0 bases, and 19 bases lay between the germline ends. In germline, CDR1 is MDHEN, CDR2 SYDVKM. The length of the CDR3 is 16 residues. CDR3 amino acids: CASIPSAGKSSYEQYV. The CDR3 DNA reads as TGTGCCAGCATACCCTCGGCGGGAAAGAGCTCCTACGAGCAGTACGTC.

In its sample, this clone was seen a few times. The chain has TRBV27 and TRBJ1-1; 8 positions match TRBD1. The length of the CDR3 is 17 residues. The germline gives CDR1 MNHEY, CDR2 SMNVEV (reference sequence). The J segment lost 1 base and the V segment lost 5 bases, leaving 12 bases of the junction unmatched. The CDR3 nucleotides are TGTGCCAGCAGTCCTATTTGGACAGGGTGGGAGAACACTGAAGCTTTCTTT. Amino acids: CASSPIWTGWENTEAFF.

This clone was counted a single time. The rearrangement uses TRBV11-2 and TRBJ1-1; D call uncertain. V was trimmed by 5 bases and J by 4 bases, leaving 8 bases between them. CDR1 is SGHAT and CDR2 is FQNNGV in the germline V gene. This CDR3 is 12 amino acids long. CDR3 bases: TGTGCCAGCAGCCGATGGAGCACTGAAGCTTTCTTT. Translated, it gives CASSRWSTEAFF.

This chain uses TRBV3-1 (or the pseudogene TRBV3-2) with TRBJ1-1; D is perhaps TRBD1 (5 bases). The germline V gene encodes CDR1 LGHDT and CDR2 YNNKEL (reference sequence). The CDR3 is made up of 15 amino acids. The germline V and J ends were trimmed by 0 bases and 5 bases, with 13 bases remaining between them. CDR3 amino acids: CASSQEGGYRTEAFF. The CDR3 nucleotides are TGTGCCAGCAGCCAAGAAGGAGGGTACAGGACTGAAGCTTTCTTT.

The chain uses TRBV28 and TRBJ1-1, with D hard to call. The CDR3 has 12 amino acids. V shed 7 bases and J shed 1 base, with 7 bases lying between them. The V gene's germline CDR1 is MDHEN and CDR2 SYDVKM. CDR3 in amino acids: CASKYRNTEAFF. For the CDR3, the DNA is TGTGCCAGCAAGTATAGGAACACTGAAGCTTTCTTT.

This CDR3 reads CASSAFLTSGVYNEQFF. The CDR3 DNA reads as TGTGCCAGCAGCGCTTTTCTGACTAGCGGGGTCTACAATGAGCAGTTCTTC. The V gene is TRBV9, the J gene TRBJ2-1; 11 bases line up with TRBD2. CDR1 and CDR2 (germline): SGDLS, YYNGEE. The CDR3 is 17 amino acids. J lost 3 bases, V lost 3 bases, and 8 bases had no gene match.

V gene TRBV2 combines with J gene TRBJ2-5; possible D gene TRBD1, 7 bases. V was trimmed by 4 bases and J by 2 bases, leaving 26 bases between them. Germline V gene data show CDR1 as SNHLY and CDR2 as FYNNEI. This CDR3 contains 19 residues. CDR3 protein: CASSASRGEVGRGQETQYF. For the CDR3, the DNA is TGTGCCAGCAGTGCCTCCAGGGGGGAAGTAGGCAGGGGGCAAGAGACCCAGTACTTC.

The rearrangement links TRBV7-7 to TRBJ2-5; 9 nucleotides align to TRBD2. Germline values: CDR1 SSHAT, CDR2 FNYEAQ (reference sequence). After removal of 1 base from V and 5 bases from J, the junction contained 5 bases not matched to a gene. The CDR3 is 15 residues long. Here the CDR3 reads CASSLGLAAWETQYF. DNA of the CDR3: TGTGCCAGCAGCTTAGGACTAGCGGCCTGGGAGACCCAGTACTTC. Variable domain in full (rest from reference TRBV7-7 and TRBJ2-5): GAGVSQSPRYKVTKRGQDVTLRCDPISSHATLYWYQQALGQGPEFLTYFNYEAQPDKSGLPSDRFSAERPEGSISTLTIQRTEQRDSAMYRCASSLGLAAWETQYFGPGTRLLVL.

This chain links TRBV11-2 with TRBJ2-5, with 8 bases aligning to TRBD2. The CDR3 loop spans 17 amino acids. The J segment lost 2 bases and the V segment lost 7 bases, leaving 15 bases of the junction unmatched. CDR1 and CDR2 from the germline V gene are SGHAT and FQNNGV. This chain's CDR3 is CASTLTGGGLPQETQYF. In nucleotides, the CDR3 is TGTGCCAGCACCCTAACCGGGGGGGGGCTCCCACAAGAGACCCAGTACTTC.

This clone has a single count. The rearrangement links TRBV5-8 to TRBJ1-4; tentative D call: TRBD1 (5 bases). CDR1 SGHTS and CDR2 YDEGEE come from the germline V gene. The V end was cut by 5 bases, the J end by 0 bases, with 5 bases between. The CDR3 has 13 amino acids. This chain's CDR3 is CASRTATNEKLFF. The CDR3 DNA reads TGTGCCAGCAGGACAGCAACTAATGAAAAACTGTTTTTT. The full variable domain, rest sourced from reference TRBV5-8 and TRBJ1-4, is EAGVTQSPTHLIKTRGQQATLRCSPISGHTSVYWYQQALGLGLQFLLWYDEGEERNRGNFPPRFSGRQFPNYSSELNVNALELEDSALYLCASRTATNEKLFFGSGTQLSVL.

This rearrangement joins TRBV7-9 to TRBJ2-1; D not resolved. CDR1 and CDR2 (germline): SEHNR, FQNEAQ (reference sequence). The CDR3 runs 16 residues. V lost 2 bases to trimming and J lost 4 bases, with 15 bases between them. The CDR3 DNA is TGTGCCAGCAGCTTACCGGTAGCCGGTGATTACAATGAGCAGTTCTTC. It yields the protein CASSLPVAGDYNEQFF. The full variable domain, its missing parts supplied by reference TRBV7-9 and TRBJ2-1, is DTGVSQNPRHKITKRGQNVTFRCDPISEHNRLYWYRQTLGQGPEFLTYFQNEAQLEKSRLLSDRFSAERPKGSFSTLEIQRTEQGDSAMYLCASSLPVAGDYNEQFFGPGTRLTVL.

J is TRBJ2-2 and V is TRBV5-4, with 8 nucleotides matching TRBD1. V gave up 1 base and J gave up 7 bases; unmatched junction bases: 6. The CDR3 extends over 15 amino acids. Germline lookup yields CDR1 SGHNT and CDR2 YYREEE (reference sequence). This CDR3 reads CASSLKQGVLGELFF. The CDR3 bases are TGTGCCAGCAGCTTGAAACAGGGGGTCCTCGGGGAGCTGTTTTTT.

A note on this clone: An end of the junction differs from the germline gene, which may be a read error. Other DNA sequences of this sample code for an identical CDR3. The chain joins TRBV29-1 to TRBJ1-2; 8 nucleotides line up with TRBD1. CDR3 length: 13 amino acids. Germline lookup yields CDR1 SQVTM and CDR2 ANQGSEA. In DNA, the CDR3 is TGCAGCGCCCCGGCGCAGGGGGCCTATGGCTACACTTTC. This gives the protein CSAPAQGAYGYTF.

The V call is TRBV7-2, the J call TRBJ1-5; 7 bases agree with TRBD1. The CDR3 has 15 amino acids. CDR1 SGHTA and CDR2 FQGNSA come from the germline V gene. The V and J ends lost 3 bases and 2 bases, in that order; junction bases with no gene match: 4. Here the CDR3 DNA reads TGTGCCAGCAGCTTCGACAGGGCTGGCAATCAGCCCCAGCATTTT. As protein: CASSFDRAGNQPQHF.

This chain uses TRBV2 with TRBJ1-2; possible D gene TRBD1, 6 bases. The CDR3 is 13 residues long. Germline assignment: CDR1 SNHLY and CDR2 FYNNEI. Trimming left V 6 bases short and J 0 bases short, with 8 bases between. The DNA of the CDR3 is TGTGCCAGCAGGCGGACAGCTAACTATGGCTACACCTTC. This sequence encodes CASRRTANYGYTF.

The gene calls are TRBV6-5 and TRBJ1-6; 7 bases map to TRBD1. This CDR3 comprises 14 residues. The junction had 7 bases not matched to a gene; V was cut back by 7 bases and J by 7 bases. Looked up from germline, CDR1 is MNHEY and CDR2 is SVGAGI. CDR3 region: CASTNRDRNSPLHF. The DNA for the CDR3 is TGTGCCAGCACTAACCGGGACAGAAATTCACCCCTCCACTTT.

This rearrangement joins TRBV2 to TRBJ1-1, with a tentative D call TRBD1 (5 bases). The V gene lost 5 bases and the J gene lost 1 base, with 8 bases spanning the gap. In germline, CDR1 is SNHLY, CDR2 FYNNEI. The CDR3 sequence is 13 residues long. For the CDR3, the DNA is TGTGCCAGCAGTCGGGGGGAGAACACTGAAGCTTTCTTT. Translation gives CASSRGENTEAFF.

The chain employs TRBV27 and TRBJ2-3; TRBD1 is a possible D gene (6 bases). V gave up 3 bases and J gave up 4 bases, with 8 bases separating them. The CDR3 is made up of 13 amino acids. Germline CDR1 and CDR2: MNHEY and SMNVEV (reference sequence). CDR3 DNA: TGTGCCAGCAGTTTGCACAGGGCAGATACGCAGTATTTT. Its protein is CASSLHRADTQYF.

The rearrangement links TRBV25-1 to TRBJ2-1; D call uncertain. Trimming removed 2 bases at V and 6 bases at J, with 5 bases between. CDR3 length: 12 residues. Germline V lookup: CDR1 MGHDK, CDR2 SYGVNS. CDR3 DNA sequence: TGTGCCAGCAGTGAAGGCAGCAATGAGCAGTTCTTC. It is translated as CASSEGSNEQFF.

V and J are TRBV4-2 and TRBJ1-1; no reliable D call. CDR1 and CDR2 from the germline V gene are LGHNA and YNFKEQ. The CDR3 covers 12 residues. The V end was cut by 6 bases, the J end by 2 bases, with 7 bases between. The CDR3 sequence is CASREHNTEAFF. In DNA form, the CDR3 reads TGTGCCAGCAGAGAGCACAACACTGAAGCTTTCTTT.

In this sample, this clone turned up a few times. This chain connects TRBV19 to TRBJ1-5, with 7 bases fitting TRBD1. Germline CDR1 is LNHDA and CDR2 is SQIVND (reference sequence). This CDR3 region has 16 residues. Germline trimming cut 2 bases from V and 1 base from J; bases unmatched to any gene: 5. The chain's CDR3 is CASSIRQGLSNQPQHF. Here the CDR3 DNA reads TGTGCCAGTAGTATACGACAGGGCCTCAGCAATCAGCCCCAGCATTTT.